The following is a T cell receptor (beta chain) sequence with its context. This clonotype has just a few counts. Its antigen remains undetermined. A much larger clone lies one base from this, so it may be a read error. What this sample's treatment or condition label stands for: in vitro stimulation with specific CMV peptide epitopes to enrich CMV-specific T cells. The entry originates in a study of T cell repertoires in cytomegalovirus infection (dated by TCRdb to the late 2010s). Study-wide context: Peptide stimulations targeted recently identified HLA-C-restricted CMV epitopes, whose presentation resists viral immunomodulation, together with well-studied HLA-B-restricted epitopes. Because public TCR beta signatures pointed to carriage of CMV infection together with the matching HLA type, the HLA type of each donor mattered for the analysis. The research as a whole found: In the ex vivo response, HLA-C-restricted CMV-specific TCR beta clonotypes were dominant, and in two of eight donors the single most frequent clonotype came from this HLA-C-restricted group. In both this cohort and an independent cohort of under 450 donors, the cumulative frequency of public TCR beta family members distinguished carriers of CMV infection plus the relevant HLA type.

V loses 0 bases, J loses 0 bases, and the germline ends lie 3 bases apart. Measured from the cysteine to the phenylalanine, the CDR3 is 13 residues long. CDR3 DNA only is kept here, 39 bases in frame from base 1. CDR1 is given as SGDLS and CDR2 as YYNGEE, both from the germline V gene. The sequencer listed for this sample is Illumina HiSeq 1500. TCRdb itself trimmed the public reads at Q25 with fastp, ran MiXCR and retained productive beta chains. Each entry merges the rows of one CDR3 protein and shows their most common DNA and genes. Across this sample there are some 900,000 distinct CDR3 sequences, with about 31% seen only once. The biggest ten clones account for around 12% of the sample.

The sequenced sample was cultured CD8+ T cells from PBMCs, obtained from culture after CMV antigen stimulation. The source of this sequence is a human donor in good health (CMV status not recorded). Some clones in this sample may be carry-over from other donors' samples. The chain joins TRBV9 to TRBJ1-1, with the D gene too uncertain to name. Here the CDR3 is given as CASSVVVNTEAFF. The base sequence is TGTGCCAGCAGCGTAGTGGTGAACACTGAAGCTTTCTTT.